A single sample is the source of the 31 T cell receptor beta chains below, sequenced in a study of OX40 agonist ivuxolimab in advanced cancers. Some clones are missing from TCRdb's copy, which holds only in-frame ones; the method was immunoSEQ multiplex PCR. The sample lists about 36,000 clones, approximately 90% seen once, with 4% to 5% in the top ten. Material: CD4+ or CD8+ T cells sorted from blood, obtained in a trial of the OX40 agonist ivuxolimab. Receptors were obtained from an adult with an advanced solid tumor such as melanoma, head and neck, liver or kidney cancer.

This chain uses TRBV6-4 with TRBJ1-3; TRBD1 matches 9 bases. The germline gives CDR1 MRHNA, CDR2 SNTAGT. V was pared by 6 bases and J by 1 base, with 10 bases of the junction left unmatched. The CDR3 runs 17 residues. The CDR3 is CASSWTGDQVSGNTIYF. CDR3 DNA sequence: TGTGCCAGCAGCTGGACAGGGGATCAAGTTTCTGGAAACACCATATATTTT.

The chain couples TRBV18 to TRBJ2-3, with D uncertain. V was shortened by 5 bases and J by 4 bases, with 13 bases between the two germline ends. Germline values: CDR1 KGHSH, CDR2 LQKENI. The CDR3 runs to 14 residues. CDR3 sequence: CASSSQTVSDTQYF. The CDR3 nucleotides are TGTGCCAGCTCATCCCAGACCGTGTCAGATACGCAGTATTTT.

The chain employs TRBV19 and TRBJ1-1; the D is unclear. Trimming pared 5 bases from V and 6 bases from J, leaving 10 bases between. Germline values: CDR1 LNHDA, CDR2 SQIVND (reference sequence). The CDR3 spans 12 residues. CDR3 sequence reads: CASSRRTAEAFF. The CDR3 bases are TGTGCCAGTAGTCGTCGGACCGCTGAAGCTTTCTTT.

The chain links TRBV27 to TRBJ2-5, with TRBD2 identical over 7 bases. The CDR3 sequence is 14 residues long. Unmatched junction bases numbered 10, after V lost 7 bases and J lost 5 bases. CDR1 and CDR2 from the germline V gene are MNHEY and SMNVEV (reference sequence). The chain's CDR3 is CASKSAGAGETQYF. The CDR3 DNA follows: TGTGCCAGCAAGAGTGCGGGAGCTGGGGAGACCCAGTACTTC.

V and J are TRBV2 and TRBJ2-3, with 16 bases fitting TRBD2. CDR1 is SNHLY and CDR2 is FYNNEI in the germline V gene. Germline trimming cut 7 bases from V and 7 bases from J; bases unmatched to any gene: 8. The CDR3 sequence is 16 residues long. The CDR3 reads CASIRGTSGGEYTQYF. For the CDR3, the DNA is TGTGCCAGCATTCGAGGGACTAGCGGGGGGGAGTATACGCAGTATTTT.

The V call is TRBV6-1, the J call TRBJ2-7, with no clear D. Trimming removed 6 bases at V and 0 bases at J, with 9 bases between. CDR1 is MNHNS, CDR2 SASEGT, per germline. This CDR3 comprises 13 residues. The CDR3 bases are TGTGCCAGCAGGACATCATCCTCCTACGAGCAGTACTTC. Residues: CASRTSSSYEQYF.

The CDR3 sequence is CASTYSQETQYF. For the CDR3, the DNA is TGTGCCAGCACCTACTCCCAAGAGACCCAGTACTTC. This chain links TRBV2 with TRBJ2-5; D remains ambiguous. Trimming left V 7 bases short and J 1 base short, with 7 bases between. This CDR3 has 12 amino acids. The germline V gene has CDR1 SNHLY and CDR2 FYNNEI.

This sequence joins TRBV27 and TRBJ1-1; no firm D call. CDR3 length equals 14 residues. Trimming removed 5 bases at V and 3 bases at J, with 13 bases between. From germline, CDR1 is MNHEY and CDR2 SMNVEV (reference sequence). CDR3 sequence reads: CASSLYWSDTEAFF. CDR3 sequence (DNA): TGTGCCAGCAGTCTTTATTGGTCAGACACTGAAGCTTTCTTT.

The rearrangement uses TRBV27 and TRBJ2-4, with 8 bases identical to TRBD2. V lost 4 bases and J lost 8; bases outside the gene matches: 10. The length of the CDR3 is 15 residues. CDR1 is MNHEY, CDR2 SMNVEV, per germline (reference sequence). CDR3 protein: CASSSPRTSPDIQYF. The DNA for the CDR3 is TGTGCCAGCAGTTCCCCCCGGACTAGCCCCGACATTCAGTACTTC.

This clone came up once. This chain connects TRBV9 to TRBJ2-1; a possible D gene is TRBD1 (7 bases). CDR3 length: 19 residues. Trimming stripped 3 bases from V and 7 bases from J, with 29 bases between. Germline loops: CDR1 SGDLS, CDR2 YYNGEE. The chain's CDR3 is CASSGRDRDPELAGNEQFF. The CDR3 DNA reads TGTGCCAGCAGCGGGAGAGACAGGGACCCCGAACTAGCCGGGAATGAGCAGTTCTTC.

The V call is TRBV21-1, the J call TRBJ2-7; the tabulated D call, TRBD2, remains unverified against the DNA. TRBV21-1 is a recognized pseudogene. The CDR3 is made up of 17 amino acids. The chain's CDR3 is CASSNLGTSRLDYEQYF. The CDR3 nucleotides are TGTGCCAGCAGCAATTTGGGGACTAGTCGTCTCGACTACGAGCAGTACTTC.

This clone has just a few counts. CDR3: CASSPPQWDEQYF. CDR3 DNA sequence: TGTGCCAGCAGCCCGCCCCAGTGGGACGAGCAGTACTTC. The chain recombines TRBV7-9 with TRBJ2-7; no clear D. This CDR3 region has 13 residues. V was pared by 5 bases and J by 5 bases, with 13 bases between. The germline V gene has CDR1 SEHNR and CDR2 FQNEAQ (reference sequence).

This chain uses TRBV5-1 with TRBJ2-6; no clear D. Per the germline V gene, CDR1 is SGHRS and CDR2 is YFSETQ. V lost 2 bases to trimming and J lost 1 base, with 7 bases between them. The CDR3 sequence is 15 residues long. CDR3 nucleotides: TGCGCCAGCAGCTTAAAGTATTCTGGGGCCAACGTCCTGACTTTC. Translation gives CASSLKYSGANVLTF. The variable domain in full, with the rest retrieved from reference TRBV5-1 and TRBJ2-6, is KAGVTQTPRYLIKTRGQQVTLSCSPISGHRSVSWYQQTPGQGLQFLFEYFSETQRNKGNFPGRFSGRQFSNSRSEMNVSTLELGDSALYLCASSLKYSGANVLTFGAGSRLTVL.

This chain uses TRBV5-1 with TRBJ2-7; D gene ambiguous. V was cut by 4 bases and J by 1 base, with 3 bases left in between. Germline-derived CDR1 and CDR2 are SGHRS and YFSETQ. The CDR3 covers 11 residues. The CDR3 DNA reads TGCGCCAGCAGCGCTTCCTACGAGCAGTACTTC. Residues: CASSASYEQYF.

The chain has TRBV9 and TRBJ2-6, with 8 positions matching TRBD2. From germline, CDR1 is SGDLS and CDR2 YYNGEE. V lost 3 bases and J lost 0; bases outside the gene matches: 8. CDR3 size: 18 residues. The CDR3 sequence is CASSGSGVVISGANVLTF. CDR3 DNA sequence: TGTGCCAGCAGCGGTAGCGGGGTCGTTATCTCTGGGGCCAACGTCCTGACTTTC.

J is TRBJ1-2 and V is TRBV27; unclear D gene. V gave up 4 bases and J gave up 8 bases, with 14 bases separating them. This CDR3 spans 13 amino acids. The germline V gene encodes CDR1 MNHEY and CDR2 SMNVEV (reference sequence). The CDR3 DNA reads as TGTGCCAGCAGTTCCCCAAACCTCTTCGGCTACACCTTC. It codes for CASSSPNLFGYTF.

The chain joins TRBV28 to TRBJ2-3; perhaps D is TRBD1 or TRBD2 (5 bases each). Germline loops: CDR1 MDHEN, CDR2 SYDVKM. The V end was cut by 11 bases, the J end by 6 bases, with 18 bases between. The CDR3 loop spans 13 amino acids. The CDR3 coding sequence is TGTGCCGGGTCCGGGACCTGGGAGGATACGCAGTATTTT. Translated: CAGSGTWEDTQYF.

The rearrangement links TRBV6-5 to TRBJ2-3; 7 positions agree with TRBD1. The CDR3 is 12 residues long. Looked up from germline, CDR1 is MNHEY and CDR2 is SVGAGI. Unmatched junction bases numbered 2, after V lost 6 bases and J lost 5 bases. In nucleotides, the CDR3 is TGTGCCAGCAGGACAGGGAAAGATACGCAGTATTTT. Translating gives CASRTGKDTQYF.

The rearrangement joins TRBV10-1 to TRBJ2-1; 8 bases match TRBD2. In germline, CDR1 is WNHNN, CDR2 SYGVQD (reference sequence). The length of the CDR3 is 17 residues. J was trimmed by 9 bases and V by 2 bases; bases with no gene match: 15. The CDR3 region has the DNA TGCGCCAGCAGTGAGAGTAGCGGGGCGGCCAAACGCGCTGAGCAGTTCTTC. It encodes CASSESSGAAKRAEQFF.

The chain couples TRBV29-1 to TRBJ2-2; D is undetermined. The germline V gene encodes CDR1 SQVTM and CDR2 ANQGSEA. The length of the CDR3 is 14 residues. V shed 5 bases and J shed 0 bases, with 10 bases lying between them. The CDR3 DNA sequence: TGCAGCGTTCGGTTTGGTACGAACACCGGGGAGCTGTTTTTT. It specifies CSVRFGTNTGELFF.

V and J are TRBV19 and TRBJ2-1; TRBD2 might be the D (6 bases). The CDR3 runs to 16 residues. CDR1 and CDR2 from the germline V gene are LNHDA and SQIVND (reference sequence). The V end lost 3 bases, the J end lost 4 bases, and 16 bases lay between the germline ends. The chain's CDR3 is CASSIRWAEGYNEQFF. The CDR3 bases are TGTGCCAGTAGTATTAGATGGGCGGAGGGATACAATGAGCAGTTCTTC.

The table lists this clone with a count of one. CDR3 amino acids: CASSVHLRAGNTIYF. DNA of the CDR3: TGTGCCAGCAGTGTACACCTCAGGGCTGGAAACACCATATATTTT. The chain is built from TRBV2 and TRBJ1-3; a possible D gene is TRBD1 (5 bases). The germline CDR1 and CDR2 sequences are SNHLY and FYNNEI. Between the trimmed V and J ends, which lost 4 bases and 2 bases, there was a span of 12 bases. CDR3 length equals 15 residues. Supplemented by reference TRBV2 and TRBJ1-3, the full variable domain reads EPEVTQTPSHQVTQMGQEVILRCVPISNHLYFYWYRQILGQKVEFLVSFYNNEISEKSEIFDDQFSVERPDGSNFTLKIRSTKLEDSAMYFCASSVHLRAGNTIYFGEGSWLTVV.

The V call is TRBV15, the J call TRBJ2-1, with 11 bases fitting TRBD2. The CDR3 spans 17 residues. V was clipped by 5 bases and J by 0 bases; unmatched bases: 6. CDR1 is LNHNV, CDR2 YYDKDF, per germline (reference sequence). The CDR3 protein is CATSSRLAGGSYNEQFF. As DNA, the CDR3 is TGTGCCACCAGCTCCCGCCTAGCGGGGGGCTCCTACAATGAGCAGTTCTTC.

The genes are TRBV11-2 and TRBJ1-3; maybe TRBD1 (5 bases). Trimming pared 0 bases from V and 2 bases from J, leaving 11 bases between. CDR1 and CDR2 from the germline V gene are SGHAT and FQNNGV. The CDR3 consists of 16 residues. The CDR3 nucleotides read TGTGCCAGCAGCTTAGAGCCAGGGTTAACTGGAAACACCATATATTTT. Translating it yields CASSLEPGLTGNTIYF.

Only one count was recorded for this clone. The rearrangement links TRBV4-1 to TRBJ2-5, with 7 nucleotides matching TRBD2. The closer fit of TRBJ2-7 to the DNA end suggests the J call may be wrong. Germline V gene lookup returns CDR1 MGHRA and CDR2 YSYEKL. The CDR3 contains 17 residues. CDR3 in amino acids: CASSQDSGRALAYEQYF. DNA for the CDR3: TGCGCCAGCAGCCAAGATAGTGGGAGGGCCCTCGCCTACGAGCAGTACTTC.

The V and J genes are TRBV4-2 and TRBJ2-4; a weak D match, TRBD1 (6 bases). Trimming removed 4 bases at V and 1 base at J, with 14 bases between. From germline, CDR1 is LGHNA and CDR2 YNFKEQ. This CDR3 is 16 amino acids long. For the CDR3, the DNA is TGTGCCAGCAGCCCCAAAGAAGACAGGGCCAAAAACATTCAGTACTTC. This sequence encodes CASSPKEDRAKNIQYF.

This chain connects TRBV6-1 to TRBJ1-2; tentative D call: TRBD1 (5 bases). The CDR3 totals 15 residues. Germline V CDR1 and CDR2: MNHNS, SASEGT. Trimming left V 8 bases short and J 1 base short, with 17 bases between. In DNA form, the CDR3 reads TGTGCCAGCGTAGGGGAACCTAATCTTAACTATGGCTACACCTTC. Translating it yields CASVGEPNLNYGYTF.

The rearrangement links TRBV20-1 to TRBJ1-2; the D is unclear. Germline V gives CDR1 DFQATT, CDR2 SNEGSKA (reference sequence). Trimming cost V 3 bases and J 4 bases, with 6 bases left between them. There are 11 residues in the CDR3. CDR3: CSASATYGYTF. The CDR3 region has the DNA TGCAGTGCTAGTGCCACCTATGGCTACACCTTC.

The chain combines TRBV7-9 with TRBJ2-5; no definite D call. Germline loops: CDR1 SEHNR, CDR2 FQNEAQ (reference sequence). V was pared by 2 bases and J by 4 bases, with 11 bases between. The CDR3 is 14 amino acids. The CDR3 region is CASSLTPPPETQYF. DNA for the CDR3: TGTGCCAGCAGCTTAACTCCACCCCCAGAGACCCAGTACTTC.

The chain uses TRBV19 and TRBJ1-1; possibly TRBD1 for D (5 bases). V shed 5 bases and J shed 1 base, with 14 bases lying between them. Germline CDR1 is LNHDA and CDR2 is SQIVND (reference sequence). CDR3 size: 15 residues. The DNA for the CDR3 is TGTGCCAGTAGTGGGAGTTGGGGCCCGAACACTGAAGCTTTCTTT. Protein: CASSGSWGPNTEAFF.

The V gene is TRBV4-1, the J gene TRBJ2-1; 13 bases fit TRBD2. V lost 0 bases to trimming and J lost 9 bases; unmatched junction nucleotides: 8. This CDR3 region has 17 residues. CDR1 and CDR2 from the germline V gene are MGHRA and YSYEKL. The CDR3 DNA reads TGCGCCAGCAGCCAAGAACCCGGGACTAGCGGGATGGGTGAGCAGTTCTTC. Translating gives CASSQEPGTSGMGEQFF.